This passage covers 7 T cell receptor beta chains from one sample sequenced in a study of shared T cell receptors in the human thymus. The data were produced by immunoSEQ multiplex PCR, yet TCRdb's version contains in-frame clones alone and is incomplete. The sample has hundreds of thousands of clones; about 90% are singletons. The same sample was also studied in work on human thymus T cells.

Source material: thymocytes. The source of these receptors is a boy younger than two with a congenital heart defect.

The rearrangement uses TRBV29-1 and TRBJ2-1, with 10 bases identical to TRBD2. J lost 3 bases, V lost 5 bases, and 10 bases had no gene match. CDR1 and CDR2 (germline): SQVTM, ANQGSEA. The CDR3 loop spans 16 amino acids. For the CDR3, the DNA is TGCAGCGTTCCATTTAGCGGGAGGAGTAGCTACAATGAGCAGTTCTTC. Amino acid sequence: CSVPFSGRSSYNEQFF.

For the CDR3, the DNA is TGCGCCAGCAGCCAAGATACCATCCGGGGACAGGGGTTGAAAGAGACCCAGTACTTC. This codes for CASSQDTIRGQGLKETQYF. The chain carries TRBV4-3 and TRBJ2-5; 10 bases fit TRBD1. Germline CDR1 and CDR2: LGHNA and YSLEER. Losses at the gene ends were 0 bases for V and 3 bases for J; bases not matched to a gene: 13. The CDR3 extends over 19 amino acids.

The rearrangement uses TRBV5-8 and TRBJ1-5, with 7 positions matching TRBD1. This CDR3 is built from 13 residues. The V segment lost 5 bases and the J segment 5 bases; nucleotides outside the gene matches: 4. Germline CDR1 and CDR2: SGHTS and YDEGEE. Here the CDR3 DNA reads TGTGCCAGCAGTCCTGACAGGGATCAGCCCCAGCATTTT. Protein sequence: CASSPDRDQPQHF.

The chain carries TRBV9 and TRBJ2-5, with 8 bases aligning to TRBD1. The CDR3 is 16 residues long. The ends lost 3 bases at V and 0 bases at J; junction bases unmatched: 7. Germline loops: CDR1 SGDLS, CDR2 YYNGEE. CDR3 loop: CASSARDRTNQETQYF. The CDR3, as DNA: TGTGCCAGCAGCGCTCGGGACAGGACCAACCAAGAGACCCAGTACTTC.

This chain links TRBV7-2 with TRBJ1-6; D possibly corresponds to TRBD1 (6 bases). The CDR3 has 15 amino acids. The germline V gene encodes CDR1 SGHTA and CDR2 FQGNSA. Deletions cut 5 bases from V and 6 bases from J, with 14 bases between. The CDR3 DNA reads as TGTGCCAGCAGCATTAGAGGGGGGGGTAATTCACCCCTCCACTTT. Translated: CASSIRGGGNSPLHF. Drawing the rest from reference TRBV7-2 and TRBJ1-6, the complete variable domain is GAGVSQSPSNKVTEKGKDVELRCDPISGHTALYWYRQSLGQGLEFLIYFQGNSAPDKSGLPSDRFSAERTGGSVSTLTIQRTQQEDSAVYLCASSIRGGGNSPLHFGNGTRLTVT.

The CDR3 here is CASRRQSYGYTF. CDR3 nucleotides: TGCGCCAGCCGCAGACAGTCATATGGCTACACCTTC. The J gene is TRBJ1-2, the V gene TRBV10-1; a possible D gene is TRBD1 (5 bases). Germline V gene lookup returns CDR1 WNHNN and CDR2 SYGVQD (reference sequence). The germline V and J ends were trimmed by 8 bases and 5 bases, with 12 bases remaining between them. The CDR3 runs 12 residues.

The chain has TRBV28 and TRBJ2-7; perhaps TRBD1 as D (5 bases). Germline CDR1 reads MDHEN; CDR2 reads SYDVKM. With 2 bases removed from V and 3 bases from J, the gap between germline ends came to 17 bases. The CDR3 sequence is 16 residues long. CDR3 amino acids: CASSLTYQGGDYEQYF. The CDR3 DNA reads as TGTGCCAGCAGTTTAACGTACCAGGGTGGGGACTACGAGCAGTACTTC.